This T cell receptor beta chain was captured by sequencing in a study of TIL therapy for anti-PD-1-resistant metastatic lung cancer. Across the whole study: Tumors carried a median about 1.6 non-synonymous mutations per megabase.

Time point given: pre-treatment sample, taken before nivolumab and TIL therapy. Sequencing used immunoSEQ v3. The method was immunoSEQ multiplex PCR; TCRdb's version includes in-frame clones alone and lacks a portion of them. The table lists 35,000 to 55,000 clones, less than 80% of them singletons. The CDR3 covers 15 residues. The germline CDR1 and CDR2 sequences are MDHEN and SYDVKM. Trimming left V 2 bases short and J 3 bases short, with 11 bases between. This TCR came from a man in his sixties or seventies with non-small cell lung cancer. This specimen was blood, taken at baseline. V and J are TRBV28 and TRBJ1-5, with unresolved D. The CDR3 nucleotides read TGTGCCAGCAGTTTAGGGTCAACTATCAATCAGCCCCAGCATTTT. Translation gives CASSLGSTINQPQHF.